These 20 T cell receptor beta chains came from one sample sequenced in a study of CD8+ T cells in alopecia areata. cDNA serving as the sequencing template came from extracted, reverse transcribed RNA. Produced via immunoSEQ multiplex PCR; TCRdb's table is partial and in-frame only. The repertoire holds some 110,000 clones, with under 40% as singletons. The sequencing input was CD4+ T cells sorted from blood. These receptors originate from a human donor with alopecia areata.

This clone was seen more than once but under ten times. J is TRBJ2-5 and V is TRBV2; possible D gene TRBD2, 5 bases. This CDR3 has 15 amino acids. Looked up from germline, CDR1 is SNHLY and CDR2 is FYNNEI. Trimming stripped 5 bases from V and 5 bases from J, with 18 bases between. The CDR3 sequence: CASSYSTGRGETQYF. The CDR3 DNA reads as TGTGCCAGCAGTTACTCGACGGGCCGCGGGGAGACCCAGTACTTC.

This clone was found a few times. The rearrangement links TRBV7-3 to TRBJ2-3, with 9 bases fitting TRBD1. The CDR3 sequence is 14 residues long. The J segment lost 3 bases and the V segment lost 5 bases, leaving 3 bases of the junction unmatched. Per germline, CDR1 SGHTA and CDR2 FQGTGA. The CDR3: CASSPDRGTDTQYF. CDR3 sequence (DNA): TGTGCCAGCAGCCCGGACAGGGGAACAGATACGCAGTATTTT.

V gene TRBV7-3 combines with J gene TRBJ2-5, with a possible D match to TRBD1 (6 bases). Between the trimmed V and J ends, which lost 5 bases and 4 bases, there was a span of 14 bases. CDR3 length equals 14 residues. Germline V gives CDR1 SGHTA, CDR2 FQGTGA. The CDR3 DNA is TGTGCCAGCAGCCCTACAGGGTCTGGAGAGACCCAGTACTTC. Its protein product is CASSPTGSGETQYF.

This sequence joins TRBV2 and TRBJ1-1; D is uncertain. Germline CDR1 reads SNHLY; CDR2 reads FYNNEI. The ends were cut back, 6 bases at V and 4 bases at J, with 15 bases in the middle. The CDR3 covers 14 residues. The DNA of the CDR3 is TGTGCCAGCAGCCCATTGGTCGTTGGCACTGAAGCTTTCTTT. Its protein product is CASSPLVVGTEAFF. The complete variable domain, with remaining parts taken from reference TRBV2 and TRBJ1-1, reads EPEVTQTPSHQVTQMGQEVILRCVPISNHLYFYWYRQILGQKVEFLVSFYNNEISEKSEIFDDQFSVERPDGSNFTLKIRSTKLEDSAMYFCASSPLVVGTEAFFGQGTRLTVV.

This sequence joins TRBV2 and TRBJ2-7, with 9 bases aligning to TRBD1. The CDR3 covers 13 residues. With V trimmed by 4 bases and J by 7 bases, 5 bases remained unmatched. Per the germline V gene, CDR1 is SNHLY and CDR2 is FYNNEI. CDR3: CASSAQGAGEQYF. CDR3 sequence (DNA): TGTGCCAGCAGTGCACAGGGGGCGGGGGAGCAGTACTTC.

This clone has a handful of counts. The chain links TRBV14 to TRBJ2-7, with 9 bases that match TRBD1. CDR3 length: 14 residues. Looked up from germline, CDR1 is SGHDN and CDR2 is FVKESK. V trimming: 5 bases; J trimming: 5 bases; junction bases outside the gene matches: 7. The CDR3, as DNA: TGTGCCAGCAGCAAGTCCGGGACAGGGAACGAGCAGTACTTC. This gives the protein CASSKSGTGNEQYF. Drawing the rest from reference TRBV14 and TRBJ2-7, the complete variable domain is EAGVTQFPSHSVIEKGQTVTLRCDPISGHDNLYWYRRVMGKEIKFLLHFVKESKQDESGMPNNRFLAERTGGTYSTLKVQPAELEDSGVYFCASSKSGTGNEQYFGPGTRLTVT.

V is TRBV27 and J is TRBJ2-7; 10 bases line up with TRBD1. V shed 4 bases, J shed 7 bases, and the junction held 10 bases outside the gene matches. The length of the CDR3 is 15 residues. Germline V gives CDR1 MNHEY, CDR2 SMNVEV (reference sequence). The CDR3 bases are TGTGCCAGCAGTTACACGGGACAGGGGCAAAAGGAGCAGTACTTC. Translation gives CASSYTGQGQKEQYF.

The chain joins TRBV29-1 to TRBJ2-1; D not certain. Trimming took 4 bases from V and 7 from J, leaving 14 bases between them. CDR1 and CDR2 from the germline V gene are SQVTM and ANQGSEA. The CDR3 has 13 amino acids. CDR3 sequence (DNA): TGCAGCGTTGTAAACAGCGCCCTGAATGAGCAGTTCTTC. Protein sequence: CSVVNSALNEQFF.

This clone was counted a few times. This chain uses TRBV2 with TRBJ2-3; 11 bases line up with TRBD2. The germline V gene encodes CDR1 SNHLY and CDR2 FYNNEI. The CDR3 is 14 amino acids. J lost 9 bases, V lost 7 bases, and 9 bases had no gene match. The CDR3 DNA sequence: TGTGCCAGCAAGGCTAGCGGGGGGCTGGGGACGCAGTATTTT. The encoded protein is CASKASGGLGTQYF.

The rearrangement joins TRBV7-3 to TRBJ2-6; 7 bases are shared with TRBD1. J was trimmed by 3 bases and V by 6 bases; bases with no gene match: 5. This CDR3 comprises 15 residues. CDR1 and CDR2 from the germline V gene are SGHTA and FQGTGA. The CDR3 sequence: CASSSTGDGANVLTF. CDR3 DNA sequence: TGTGCCAGCAGTTCTACAGGGGATGGGGCCAACGTCCTGACTTTC.

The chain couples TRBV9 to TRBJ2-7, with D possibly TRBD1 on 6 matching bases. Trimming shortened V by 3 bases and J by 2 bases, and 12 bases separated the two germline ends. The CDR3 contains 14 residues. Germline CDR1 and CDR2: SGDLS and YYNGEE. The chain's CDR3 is CASSATTGPYEQYF. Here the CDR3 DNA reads TGTGCCAGCAGCGCGACGACAGGACCCTACGAGCAGTACTTC.

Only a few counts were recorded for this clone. The CDR3 coding sequence is TGCAGCGTTAGGGGCCAGTACACAGATACGCAGTATTTT. It translates to CSVRGQYTDTQYF. V is TRBV29-1 and J is TRBJ2-3; TRBD1 might be the D (5 bases). This CDR3 has 13 amino acids. V was pared by 5 bases and J by 2 bases, with 11 bases between. Germline V gives CDR1 SQVTM, CDR2 ANQGSEA.

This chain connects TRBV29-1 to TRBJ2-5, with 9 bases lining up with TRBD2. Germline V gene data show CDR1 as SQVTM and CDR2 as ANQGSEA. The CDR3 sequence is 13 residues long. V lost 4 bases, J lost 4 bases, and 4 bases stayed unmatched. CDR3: CSVGAGGRETQYF. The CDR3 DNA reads TGCAGCGTTGGCGCGGGAGGGAGAGAGACCCAGTACTTC. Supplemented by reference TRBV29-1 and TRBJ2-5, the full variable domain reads SAVISQKPSRDICQRGTSLTIQCQVDSQVTMMFWYRQQPGQSLTLIATANQGSEATYESGFVIDKFPISRPNLTFSTLTVSNMSPEDSSIYLCSVGAGGRETQYFGPGTRLLVL.

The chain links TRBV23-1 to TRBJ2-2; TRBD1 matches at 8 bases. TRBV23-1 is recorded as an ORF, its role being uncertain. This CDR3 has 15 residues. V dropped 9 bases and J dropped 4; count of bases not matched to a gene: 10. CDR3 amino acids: CARRDRGDRTGELFF. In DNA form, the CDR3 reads TGCGCCAGAAGAGACAGGGGAGATCGCACCGGGGAGCTGTTTTTT.

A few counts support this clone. The CDR3 loop reads CSGEVTGTHEQYF. The CDR3 coding sequence is TGCAGCGGTGAGGTGACAGGGACCCACGAGCAGTACTTC. The chain is built from TRBV29-1 and TRBJ2-7, with 7 bases that match TRBD1. Germline CDR1 is SQVTM and CDR2 is ANQGSEA. CDR3 size: 13 residues. With V trimmed by 7 bases and J by 5 bases, 11 bases remained unmatched.

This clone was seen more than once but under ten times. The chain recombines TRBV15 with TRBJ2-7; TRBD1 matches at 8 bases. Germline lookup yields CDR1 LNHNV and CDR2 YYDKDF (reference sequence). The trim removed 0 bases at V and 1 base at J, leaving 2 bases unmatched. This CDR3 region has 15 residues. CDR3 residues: CATSRDRDRSYEQYF. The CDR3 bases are TGTGCCACCAGCAGAGATCGGGACAGGTCCTACGAGCAGTACTTC.

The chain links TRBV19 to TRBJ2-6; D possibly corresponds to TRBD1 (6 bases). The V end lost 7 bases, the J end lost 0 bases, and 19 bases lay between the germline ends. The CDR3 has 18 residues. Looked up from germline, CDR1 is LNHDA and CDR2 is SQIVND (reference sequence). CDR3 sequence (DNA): TGTGCCAGTACTAAGACAGGAACCTTAATCTCTGGGGCCAACGTCCTGACTTTC. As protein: CASTKTGTLISGANVLTF.

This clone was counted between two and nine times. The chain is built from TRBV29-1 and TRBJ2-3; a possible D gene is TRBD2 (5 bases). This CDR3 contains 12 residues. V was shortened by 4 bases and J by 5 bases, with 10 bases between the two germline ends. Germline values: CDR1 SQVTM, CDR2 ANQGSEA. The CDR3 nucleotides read TGCAGCGTTGGCGACGGGAAAGATACGCAGTATTTT. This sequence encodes CSVGDGKDTQYF.

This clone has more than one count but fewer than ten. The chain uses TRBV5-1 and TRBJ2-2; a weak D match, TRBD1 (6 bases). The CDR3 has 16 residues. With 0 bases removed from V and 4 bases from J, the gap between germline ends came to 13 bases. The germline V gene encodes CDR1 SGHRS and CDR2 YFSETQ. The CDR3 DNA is TGCGCCAGCAGCTTGGAGGGGGTCGGGCCCACCGGGGAGCTGTTTTTT. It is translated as CASSLEGVGPTGELFF.

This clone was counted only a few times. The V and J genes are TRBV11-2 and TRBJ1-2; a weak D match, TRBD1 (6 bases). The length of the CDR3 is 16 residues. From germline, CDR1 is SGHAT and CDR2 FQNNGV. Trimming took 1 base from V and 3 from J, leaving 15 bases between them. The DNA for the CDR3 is TGTGCCAGCAGCTTAGCTTCTAAGGGGGGGCACTATGGCTACACCTTC. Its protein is CASSLASKGGHYGYTF.